The 3 T cell receptor beta chains below come from one sample, sequenced in a study of T cells after yellow fever vaccination. TCRdb redid the calling of the 5' RACE reads with MiXCR, one entry per CDR3 protein. The sample shows 120,000 to 150,000 distinct CDR3 sequences, 7.7% of them seen only once. Source: CD4+ T cells sorted from PBMCs, taken 5 days after the yellow fever booster vaccination. The receptor source for this set is a man under 40 who received the YFV17D yellow fever vaccine.

The sample holds many counts of this clonotype. The chain has TRBV5-1 and TRBJ2-4; D remains unclear. Trimming removed 7 bases at V and 8 bases at J, with 13 bases between. Per the germline V gene, CDR1 is SGHRS and CDR2 is YFSETQ. The CDR3 totals 12 residues. This CDR3 reads CASSISGDIQYF. The CDR3 bases are TGCGCCAGCTCCATTTCTGGGGACATTCAGTACTTC. Full variable domain (remainder filled in from reference TRBV5-1 and TRBJ2-4): KAGVTQTPRYLIKTRGQQVTLSCSPISGHRSVSWYQQTPGQGLQFLFEYFSETQRNKGNFPGRFSGRQFSNSRSEMNVSTLELGDSALYLCASSISGDIQYFGAGTRLSVL.

This clonotype turned up a few times. This chain connects TRBV20-1 to TRBJ2-7, with a possible D match to TRBD1 (5 bases). Germline lookup yields CDR1 DFQATT and CDR2 SNEGSKA (reference sequence). CDR3 size: 15 residues. V shed 3 bases and J shed 3 bases, with 18 bases lying between them. This CDR3 is CSASPWARAYYEQYF. As DNA, the CDR3 is TGCAGTGCTAGCCCCTGGGCCAGGGCTTACTACGAGCAGTACTTC.

As for this clonotype: A junction end diverges from the germline sequence, so it may reflect a read error. The V call is TRBV20-1, the J call TRBJ2-3, with 9 bases aligning to TRBD2. Germline values: CDR1 DFQATT, CDR2 SNEGSKA (reference sequence). This CDR3 is built from 16 residues. Here the CDR3 reads CCARDRLAGVKDTQYF. CDR3 DNA sequence: TGCTGTGCTAGAGACAGATTAGCGGGAGTTAAAGATACGCAGTATTTT.